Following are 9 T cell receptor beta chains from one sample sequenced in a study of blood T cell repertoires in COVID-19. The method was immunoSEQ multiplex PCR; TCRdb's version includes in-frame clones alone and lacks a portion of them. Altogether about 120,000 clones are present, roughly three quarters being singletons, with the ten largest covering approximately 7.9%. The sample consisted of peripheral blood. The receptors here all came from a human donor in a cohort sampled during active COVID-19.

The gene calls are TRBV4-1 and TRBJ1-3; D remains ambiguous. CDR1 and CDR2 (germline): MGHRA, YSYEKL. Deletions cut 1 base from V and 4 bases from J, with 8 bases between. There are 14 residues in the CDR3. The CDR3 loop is CASSQGGRGNTIYF. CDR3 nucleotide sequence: TGCGCCAGCAGCCAAGGCGGGAGAGGAAACACCATATATTTT.

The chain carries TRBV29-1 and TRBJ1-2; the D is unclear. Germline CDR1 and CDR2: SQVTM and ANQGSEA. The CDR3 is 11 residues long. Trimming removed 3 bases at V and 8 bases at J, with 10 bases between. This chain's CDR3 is CSVENNQGYTF. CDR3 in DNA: TGCAGCGTTGAGAATAACCAGGGCTACACCTTC.

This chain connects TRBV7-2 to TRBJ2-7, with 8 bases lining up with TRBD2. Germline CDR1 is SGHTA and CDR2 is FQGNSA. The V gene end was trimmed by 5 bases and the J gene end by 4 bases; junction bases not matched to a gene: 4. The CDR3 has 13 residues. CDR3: CASSRGGLYEQYF. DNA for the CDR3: TGTGCCAGCAGCCGCGGGGGGCTTTACGAGCAGTACTTC.

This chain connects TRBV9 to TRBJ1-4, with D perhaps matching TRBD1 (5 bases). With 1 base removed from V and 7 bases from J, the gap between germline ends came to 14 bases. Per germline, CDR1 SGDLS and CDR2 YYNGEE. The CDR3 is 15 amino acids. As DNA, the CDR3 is TGTGCCAGCAGCGTACAGGGAGGGGTGACTGAAAAACTGTTTTTT. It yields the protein CASSVQGGVTEKLFF.

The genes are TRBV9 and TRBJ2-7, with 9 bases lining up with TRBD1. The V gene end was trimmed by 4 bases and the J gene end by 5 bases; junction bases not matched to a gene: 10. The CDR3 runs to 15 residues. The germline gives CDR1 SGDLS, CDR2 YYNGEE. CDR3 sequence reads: CASSTGTGTFHEQYF. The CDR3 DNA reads TGTGCCAGCAGCACCGGGACAGGGACGTTCCACGAGCAGTACTTC.

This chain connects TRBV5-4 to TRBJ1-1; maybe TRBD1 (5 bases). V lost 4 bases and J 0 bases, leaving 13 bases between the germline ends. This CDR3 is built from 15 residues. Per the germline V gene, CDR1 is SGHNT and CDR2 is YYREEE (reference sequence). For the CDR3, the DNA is TGTGCCAGCAGCCTTGGGACTCCTATGAACACTGAAGCTTTCTTT. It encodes CASSLGTPMNTEAFF.

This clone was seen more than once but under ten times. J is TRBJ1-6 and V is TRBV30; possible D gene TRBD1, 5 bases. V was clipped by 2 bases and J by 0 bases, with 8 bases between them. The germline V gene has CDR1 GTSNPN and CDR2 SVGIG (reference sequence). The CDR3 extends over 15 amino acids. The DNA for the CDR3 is TGTGCCTGGAGTTACAGGCGCTCCTATAATTCACCCCTCCACTTT. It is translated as CAWSYRRSYNSPLHF.

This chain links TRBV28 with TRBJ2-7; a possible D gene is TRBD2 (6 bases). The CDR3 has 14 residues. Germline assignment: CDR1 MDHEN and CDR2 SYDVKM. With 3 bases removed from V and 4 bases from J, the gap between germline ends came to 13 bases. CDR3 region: CASSFGLAPYEQYF. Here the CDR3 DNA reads TGTGCCAGCAGTTTCGGTCTAGCGCCATACGAGCAGTACTTC.

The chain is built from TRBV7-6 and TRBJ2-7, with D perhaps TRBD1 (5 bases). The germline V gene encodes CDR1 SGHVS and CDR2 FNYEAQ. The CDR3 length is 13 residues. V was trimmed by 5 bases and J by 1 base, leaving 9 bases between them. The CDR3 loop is CASSHRNSYEQYF. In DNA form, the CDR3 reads TGTGCCAGCAGCCACAGGAATTCCTACGAGCAGTACTTC. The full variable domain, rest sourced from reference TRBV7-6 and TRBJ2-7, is GAGVSQSPRYKVTKRGQDVALRCDPISGHVSLYWYRQALGQGPEFLTYFNYEAQQDKSGLPNDRFSAERPEGSISTLTIQRTEQRDSAMYRCASSHRNSYEQYFGPGTRLTVT.